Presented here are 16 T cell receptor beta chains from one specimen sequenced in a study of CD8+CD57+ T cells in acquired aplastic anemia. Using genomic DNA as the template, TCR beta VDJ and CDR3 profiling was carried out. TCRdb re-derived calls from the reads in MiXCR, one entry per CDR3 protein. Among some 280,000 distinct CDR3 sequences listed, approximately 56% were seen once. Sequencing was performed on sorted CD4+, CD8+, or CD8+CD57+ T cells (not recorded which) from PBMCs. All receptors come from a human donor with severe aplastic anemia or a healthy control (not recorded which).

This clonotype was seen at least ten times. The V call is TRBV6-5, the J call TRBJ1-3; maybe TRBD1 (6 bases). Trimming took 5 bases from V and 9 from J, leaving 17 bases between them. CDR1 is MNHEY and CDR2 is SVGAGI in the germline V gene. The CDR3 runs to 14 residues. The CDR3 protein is CASSQKQGTRTIYF. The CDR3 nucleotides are TGTGCCAGCAGTCAAAAACAGGGAACTCGCACCATATATTTT.

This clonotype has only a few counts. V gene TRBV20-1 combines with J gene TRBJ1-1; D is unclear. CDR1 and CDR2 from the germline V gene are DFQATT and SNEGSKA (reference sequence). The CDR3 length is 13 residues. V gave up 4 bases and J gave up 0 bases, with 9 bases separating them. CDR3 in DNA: TGCAGTGCTACGAGGACGGTGAACACTGAAGCTTTCTTT. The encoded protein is CSATRTVNTEAFF.

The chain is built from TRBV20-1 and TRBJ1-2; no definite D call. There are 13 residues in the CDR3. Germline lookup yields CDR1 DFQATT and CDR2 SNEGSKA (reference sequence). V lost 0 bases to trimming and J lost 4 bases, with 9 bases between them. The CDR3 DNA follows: TGCAGTGCTAGAGATAGCGGACCCTATGGCTACACCTTC. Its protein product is CSARDSGPYGYTF.

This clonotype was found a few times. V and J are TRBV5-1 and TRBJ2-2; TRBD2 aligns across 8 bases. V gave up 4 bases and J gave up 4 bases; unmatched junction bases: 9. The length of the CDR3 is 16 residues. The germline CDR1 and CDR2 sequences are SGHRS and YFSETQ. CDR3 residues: CASSETGTRVTGELFF. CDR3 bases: TGCGCCAGCAGCGAAACCGGGACTAGAGTCACCGGGGAGCTGTTTTTT. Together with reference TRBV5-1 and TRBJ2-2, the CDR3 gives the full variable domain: KAGVTQTPRYLIKTRGQQVTLSCSPISGHRSVSWYQQTPGQGLQFLFEYFSETQRNKGNFPGRFSGRQFSNSRSEMNVSTLELGDSALYLCASSETGTRVTGELFFGEGSRLTVL.

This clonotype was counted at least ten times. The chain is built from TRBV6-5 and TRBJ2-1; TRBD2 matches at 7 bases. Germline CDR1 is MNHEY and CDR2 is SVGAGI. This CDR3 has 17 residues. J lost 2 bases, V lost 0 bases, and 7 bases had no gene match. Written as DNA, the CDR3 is TGTGCCAGCAGTTACTCGCGAGCGGGGAGTACCTACAATGAGCAGTTCTTC. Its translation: CASSYSRAGSTYNEQFF.

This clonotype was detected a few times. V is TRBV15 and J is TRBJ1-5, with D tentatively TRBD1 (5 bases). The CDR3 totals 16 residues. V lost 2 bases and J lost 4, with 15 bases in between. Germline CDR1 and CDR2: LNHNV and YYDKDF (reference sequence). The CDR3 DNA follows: TGTGCCACCAGCAGACAGGGTCTCGGGGTTAATCAGCCCCAGCATTTT. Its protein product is CATSRQGLGVNQPQHF. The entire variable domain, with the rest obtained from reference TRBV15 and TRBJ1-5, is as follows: DAMVIQNPRYQVTQFGKPVTLSCSQTLNHNVMYWYQQKSSQAPKLLFHYYDKDFNNEADTPDNFQSRRPNTSFCFLDIRSPGLGDTAMYLCATSRQGLGVNQPQHFGDGTRLSIL.

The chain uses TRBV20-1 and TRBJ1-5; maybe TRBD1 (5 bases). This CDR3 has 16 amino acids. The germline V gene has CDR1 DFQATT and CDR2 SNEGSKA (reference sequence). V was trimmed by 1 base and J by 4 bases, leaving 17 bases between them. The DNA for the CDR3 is TGCAGTGCTAGAGTCGAGGGCAGGCGGGGGAATCAGCCCCAGCATTTT. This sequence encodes CSARVEGRRGNQPQHF.

This chain's CDR3 is CASSLGTGTASYEQYF. DNA for the CDR3: TGTGCCAGCAGCTTAGGGACCGGGACAGCTTCCTACGAGCAGTACTTC. The chain couples TRBV7-2 to TRBJ2-7; 7 nucleotides match TRBD1. Germline V gene data show CDR1 as SGHTA and CDR2 as FQGNSA. The CDR3 sequence is 16 residues long. Trimming removed 1 base from V and 1 base from J; junction bases left unmatched: 7.

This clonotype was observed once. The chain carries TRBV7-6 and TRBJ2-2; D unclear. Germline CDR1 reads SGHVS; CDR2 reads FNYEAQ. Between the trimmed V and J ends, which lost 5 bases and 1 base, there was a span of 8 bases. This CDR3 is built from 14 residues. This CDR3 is CASSSSRNTGELFF. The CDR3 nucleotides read TGTGCCAGCAGCAGCTCGAGGAACACCGGGGAGCTGTTTTTT.

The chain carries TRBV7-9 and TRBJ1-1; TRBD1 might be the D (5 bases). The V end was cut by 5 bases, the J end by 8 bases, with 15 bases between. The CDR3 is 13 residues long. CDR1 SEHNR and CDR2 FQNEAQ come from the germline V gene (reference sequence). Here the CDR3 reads CASSDSTAAEAFF. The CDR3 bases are TGTGCCAGCAGCGATTCGACAGCAGCGGAAGCTTTCTTT.

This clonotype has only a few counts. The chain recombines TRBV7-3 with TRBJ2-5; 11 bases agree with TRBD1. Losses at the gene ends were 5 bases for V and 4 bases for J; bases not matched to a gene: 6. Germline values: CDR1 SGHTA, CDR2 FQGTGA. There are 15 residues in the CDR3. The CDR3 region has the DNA TGTGCCAGCAGCCTACAGGGACAGGGGGGAGAGACCCAGTACTTC. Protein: CASSLQGQGGETQYF. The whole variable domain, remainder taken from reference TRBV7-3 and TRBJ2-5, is GAGVSQTPSNKVTEKGKYVELRCDPISGHTALYWYRQSLGQGPEFLIYFQGTGAADDSGLPNDRFFAVRPEGSVSTLKIQRTERGDSAVYLCASSLQGQGGETQYFGPGTRLLVL.

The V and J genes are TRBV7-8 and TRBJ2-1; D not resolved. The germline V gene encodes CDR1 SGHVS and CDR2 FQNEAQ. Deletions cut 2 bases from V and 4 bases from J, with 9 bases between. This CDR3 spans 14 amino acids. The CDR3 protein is CASSLSRTYNEQFF. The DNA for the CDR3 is TGTGCCAGCAGCTTATCGCGGACGTACAATGAGCAGTTCTTC.

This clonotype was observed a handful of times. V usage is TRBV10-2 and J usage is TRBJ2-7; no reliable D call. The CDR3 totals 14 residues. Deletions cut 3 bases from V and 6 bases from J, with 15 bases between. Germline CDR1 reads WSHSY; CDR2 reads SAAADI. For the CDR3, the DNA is TGCGCCAGCAGTGATTCCTACGTATCTAGCGAGCAGTACTTC. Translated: CASSDSYVSSEQYF.

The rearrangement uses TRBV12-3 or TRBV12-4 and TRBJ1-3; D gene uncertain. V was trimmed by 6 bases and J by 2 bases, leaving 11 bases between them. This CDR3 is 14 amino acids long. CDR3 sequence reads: CASRMSGTGNTIYF. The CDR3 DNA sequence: TGTGCCAGCAGAATGAGTGGGACTGGAAACACCATATATTTT.

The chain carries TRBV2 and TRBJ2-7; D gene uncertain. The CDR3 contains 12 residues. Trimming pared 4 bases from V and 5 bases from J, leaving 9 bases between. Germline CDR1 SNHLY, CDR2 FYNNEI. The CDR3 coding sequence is TGTGCCAGCAGTGTGGGTGAGAACGAGCAGTACTTC. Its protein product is CASSVGENEQYF.

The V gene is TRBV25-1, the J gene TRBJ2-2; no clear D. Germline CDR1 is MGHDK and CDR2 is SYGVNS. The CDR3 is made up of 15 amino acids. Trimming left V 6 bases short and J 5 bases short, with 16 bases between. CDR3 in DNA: TGTGCCAGCAGCGATGGACGTACTGAGACCGGGGAGCTGTTTTTT. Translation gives CASSDGRTETGELFF.